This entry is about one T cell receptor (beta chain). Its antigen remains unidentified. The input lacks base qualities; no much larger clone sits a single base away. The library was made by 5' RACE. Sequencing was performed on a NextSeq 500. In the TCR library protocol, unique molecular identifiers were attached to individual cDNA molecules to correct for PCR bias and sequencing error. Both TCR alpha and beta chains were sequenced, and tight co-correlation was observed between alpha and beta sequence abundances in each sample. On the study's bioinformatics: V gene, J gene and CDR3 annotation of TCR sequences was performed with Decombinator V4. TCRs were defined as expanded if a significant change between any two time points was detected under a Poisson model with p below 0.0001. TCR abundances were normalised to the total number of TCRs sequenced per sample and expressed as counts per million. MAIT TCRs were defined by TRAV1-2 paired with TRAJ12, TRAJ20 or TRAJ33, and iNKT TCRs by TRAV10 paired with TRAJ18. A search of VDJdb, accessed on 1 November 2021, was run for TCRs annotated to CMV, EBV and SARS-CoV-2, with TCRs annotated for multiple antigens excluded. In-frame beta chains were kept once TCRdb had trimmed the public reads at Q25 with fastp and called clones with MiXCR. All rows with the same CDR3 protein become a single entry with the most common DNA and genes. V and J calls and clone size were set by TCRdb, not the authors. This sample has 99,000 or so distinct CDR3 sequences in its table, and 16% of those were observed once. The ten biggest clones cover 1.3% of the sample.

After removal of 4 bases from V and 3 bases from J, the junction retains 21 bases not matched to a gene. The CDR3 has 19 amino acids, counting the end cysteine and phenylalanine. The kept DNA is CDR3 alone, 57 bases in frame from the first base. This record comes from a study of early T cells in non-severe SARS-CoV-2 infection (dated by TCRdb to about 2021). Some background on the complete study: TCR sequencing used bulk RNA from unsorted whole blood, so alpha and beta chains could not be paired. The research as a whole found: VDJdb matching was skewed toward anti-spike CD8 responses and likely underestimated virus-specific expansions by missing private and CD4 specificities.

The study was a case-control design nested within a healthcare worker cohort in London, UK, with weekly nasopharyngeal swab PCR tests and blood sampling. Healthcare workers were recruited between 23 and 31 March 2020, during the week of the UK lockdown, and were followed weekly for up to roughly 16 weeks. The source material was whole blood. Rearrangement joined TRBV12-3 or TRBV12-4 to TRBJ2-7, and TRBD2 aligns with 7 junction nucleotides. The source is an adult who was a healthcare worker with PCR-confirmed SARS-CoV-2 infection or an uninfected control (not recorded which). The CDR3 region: CASSSPTDNRGLRSYEQYF. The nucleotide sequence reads TGTGCCAGCAGTTCTCCGACCGATAACCGGGGACTACGAAGCTACGAGCAGTACTTC.